Listed here are 18 T cell receptor beta chains from one sample, sequenced in a study of T cells after yellow fever vaccination. Via MiXCR, TCRdb re-called the 5' RACE reads, giving one row per CDR3 protein. The sample lists around 500,000 distinct CDR3 sequences; 20% to 25% were seen once. Source: PBMCs, taken roughly 20 days after the first yellow fever vaccination. The receptors originated from a young man who received the YFV17D yellow fever vaccine.

A few counts support this clonotype. The chain carries TRBV7-6 and TRBJ1-2; D gene uncertain. CDR1 and CDR2 (germline): SGHVS, FNYEAQ. V shed 5 bases and J shed 2 bases, with 18 bases lying between them. The length of the CDR3 is 16 residues. As DNA, the CDR3 is TGTGCCAGCAGCGACGCGAGGGCAGGACGGAACTATGGCTACACCTTC. Amino acid sequence: CASSDARAGRNYGYTF.

The chain recombines TRBV7-8 with TRBJ2-1, with 8 positions matching TRBD2. The CDR3 totals 16 residues. CDR1 and CDR2 from the germline V gene are SGHVS and FQNEAQ. V gave up 5 bases and J gave up 1 base; unmatched junction bases: 7. The CDR3 spells CASSKTLADSYNEQFF. The CDR3, as DNA: TGTGCCAGCAGCAAAACACTAGCGGATTCCTACAATGAGCAGTTCTTC. Combining the CDR3 with reference TRBV7-8 and TRBJ2-1 gives the whole variable domain GAGVSQSPRYKVAKRGQDVALRCDPISGHVSLFWYQQALGQGPEFLTYFQNEAQLDKSGLPSDRFFAERPEGSVSTLKIQRTQQEDSAVYLCASSKTLADSYNEQFFGPGTRLTVL.

The chain joins TRBV20-1 to TRBJ2-7; 7 bases map to TRBD1. Trimming at V came to 1 base and at J to 3 bases, leaving 0 bases not matched to a gene. Germline V gene sequence: CDR1 DFQATT, CDR2 SNEGSKA (reference sequence). CDR3 length: 12 amino acids. DNA of the CDR3: TGCAGTGCTAGAGGGACAGGCTACGAGCAGTACTTC. As protein: CSARGTGYEQYF.

The sample holds a few counts of this clonotype. The chain is built from TRBV9 and TRBJ2-5; a weak D match, TRBD2 (5 bases). From germline, CDR1 is SGDLS and CDR2 YYNGEE. The V end lost 0 bases, the J end lost 1 base, and 10 bases lay between the germline ends. This CDR3 is 15 amino acids long. The CDR3 DNA follows: TGTGCCAGCAGCGTAGGGGAGCTAACCCAAGAGACCCAGTACTTC. Amino acids: CASSVGELTQETQYF.

This chain uses TRBV20-1 with TRBJ2-3; 8 nucleotides line up with TRBD2. This CDR3 contains 19 residues. The V segment lost 2 bases and the J segment 2 bases; nucleotides outside the gene matches: 18. Germline loops: CDR1 DFQATT, CDR2 SNEGSKA (reference sequence). The CDR3 DNA sequence: TGCAGTGCTAGACAACATCTTGACCTTACTAGCGGCCACACAGATACGCAGTATTTT. Amino acid sequence: CSARQHLDLTSGHTDTQYF.

This clonotype came up a few times. V and J are TRBV7-2 and TRBJ2-1; TRBD2 is a possible D gene (5 bases). This CDR3 comprises 13 residues. Germline V lookup: CDR1 SGHTA, CDR2 FQGNSA. V was cut by 3 bases and J by 6 bases, with 9 bases left in between. The CDR3 protein is CASSFGDGNEQFF. In DNA form, the CDR3 reads TGTGCCAGCAGCTTCGGGGATGGCAATGAGCAGTTCTTC.

This clonotype was detected a few times. The chain joins TRBV10-3 to TRBJ2-1; 12 nucleotides align to TRBD2. With V trimmed by 4 bases and J by 5 bases, 3 bases remained unmatched. This CDR3 is 15 amino acids long. Germline V gene sequence: CDR1 ENHRY, CDR2 SYGVKD. The DNA for the CDR3 is TGTGCCATCAGTGTTACTAGCGGGGGGCACAATGAGCAGTTCTTC. Translated, it gives CAISVTSGGHNEQFF.

V is TRBV25-1 and J is TRBJ1-4; unclear D gene. With 1 base removed from V and 2 bases from J, the gap between germline ends came to 5 bases. The CDR3 length is 14 residues. From germline, CDR1 is MGHDK and CDR2 SYGVNS. The CDR3 loop reads CASSEWGTNEKLFF. The CDR3 DNA follows: TGTGCCAGCAGTGAATGGGGTACTAATGAAAAACTGTTTTTT.

This clonotype has a handful of counts. V gene TRBV21-1 combines with J gene TRBJ2-3; no DNA check was done on the table's D call, TRBD1. TRBV21-1 is termed a pseudogene. The CDR3 length is 16 residues. The DNA for the CDR3 is TGTGCCAGCAGCAAAGAAAGGGACAGGTGGTCTGATACGCAGTATTTT. Its translation is CASSKERDRWSDTQYF.

This clonotype has at least ten counts. V usage is TRBV5-1 and J usage is TRBJ1-1, with 7 bases that match TRBD1. In germline, CDR1 is SGHRS, CDR2 YFSETQ. Germline trimming cut 3 bases from V and 1 base from J; bases unmatched to any gene: 6. CDR3 length: 15 amino acids. The CDR3 region is CASSSWDSSNTEAFF. In nucleotides, the CDR3 is TGCGCCAGCAGCTCTTGGGACAGCTCGAACACTGAAGCTTTCTTT.

V is TRBV6-1 and J is TRBJ1-4; no definite D call. The V end was cut by 6 bases, the J end by 1 base, with 12 bases between. Per the germline V gene, CDR1 is MNHNS and CDR2 is SASEGT. CDR3 length: 15 amino acids. This chain's CDR3 is CASSPPGVTNEKLFF. CDR3 nucleotides: TGTGCCAGCAGCCCACCCGGGGTAACTAATGAAAAACTGTTTTTT.

The rearrangement joins TRBV5-1 to TRBJ2-3, with 13 bases that match TRBD2. This CDR3 has 19 amino acids. The trim removed 4 bases at V and 2 bases at J, leaving 13 bases unmatched. Germline V gives CDR1 SGHRS, CDR2 YFSETQ. The chain's CDR3 is CASSPGLAGAQPSTDTQYF. The CDR3 coding sequence is TGCGCCAGCAGCCCTGGACTAGCGGGGGCGCAACCCTCCACAGATACGCAGTATTTT.

The chain is built from TRBV4-1 and TRBJ2-1; 10 positions match TRBD2. Per germline, CDR1 MGHRA and CDR2 YSYEKL. The CDR3 contains 16 residues. V lost 4 bases and J lost 4; bases outside the gene matches: 7. The CDR3 DNA sequence: TGCGCCAGCAGCCTGATCATAGCGGGGGGTTACAATGAGCAGTTCTTC. It yields the protein CASSLIIAGGYNEQFF.

The chain couples TRBV4-1 to TRBJ1-1; TRBD1 matches 8 bases. The CDR3 covers 13 residues. Trimming removed 8 bases from V and 5 bases from J; junction bases left unmatched: 7. Looked up from germline, CDR1 is MGHRA and CDR2 is YSYEKL. CDR3 bases: TGCGCCAGCCGGACAGGGCGGGGAACTGAAGCTTTCTTT. Protein product: CASRTGRGTEAFF.

This clonotype was observed at least ten times. One end of the junction does not line up with germline, which may come from a read error. The chain has TRBV5-1 and TRBJ2-2; tentative D call: TRBD2 (5 bases). From germline, CDR1 is SGHRS and CDR2 YFSETQ. This CDR3 contains 15 residues. The CDR3 sequence: CASSLDAGNTGELFF. Here the CDR3 DNA reads TGTGCCAGCAGCTTAGACGCGGGTAACACCGGGGAGCTGTTTTTT.

Points on this clonotype: Since a much larger clone is just one base distant, this may be a read error. J is TRBJ2-1 and V is TRBV6-2 or TRBV6-3; 8 bases map to TRBD1. The CDR3 spans 15 residues. Germline CDR1 and CDR2: MNHEY and SVGEGT. The DNA of the CDR3 is TGTGCCAGCAGTTCGGGACAGGCCCCTGACAAGGAGCAGTTCTTC. Its translation: CASSSGQAPDKEQFF.

About this clonotype: The junction departs from the called germline gene at one end, perhaps through a read error. The chain employs TRBV7-7 and TRBJ2-1; D gene uncertain. The CDR3 consists of 15 residues. Germline CDR1 SSHAT, CDR2 FNYEAQ (reference sequence). CDR3 in amino acids: CASSLVLGPYNEQFF. In nucleotides, the CDR3 is TGTGCTAGCAGTCTCGTCCTCGGCCCTTACAATGAGCAGTTCTTC.

In this sample, this clonotype turned up many times. The rearrangement uses TRBV7-3 and TRBJ2-5, with TRBD1 matching 7 bases. The CDR3 is made up of 13 amino acids. J lost 5 bases, V lost 5 bases, and 5 bases had no gene match. The V gene's germline CDR1 is SGHTA and CDR2 FQGTGA. As DNA, the CDR3 is TGTGCCAGCAGCCCGACAGGGCAGGAGACCCAGTACTTC. The encoded protein is CASSPTGQETQYF.